This T cell receptor (beta chain) was observed in a study of T-cell reconstitution after alpha-beta-depleted transplantation in children (dated by TCRdb to the mid-2010s). Context from the whole study: The study quantitatively tracked T-cell immune reconstitution after TCRalphabeta/CD19-depleted allogeneic hematopoietic cell transplantation in children using TCR repertoire profiling.

Library construction relied on PCR. TCRdb shows the sequencer as Illumina HiSeq 2500. To normalize quantification of the TCRbeta repertoire, the TCR libraries were built with molecular barcoding that relied on unique molecular identifiers. TCRdb took the public reads, trimmed them with fastp at Q25, ran MiXCR for clone calling and kept in-frame beta chains. Identical CDR3 proteins give one entry, which carries the most common genes and DNA. The sample table contains some 500,000 distinct CDR3 sequences; only one count was recorded for about 33% of them. 2% to 2.5% of the sample is held by the ten biggest clonotypes. V and J lose 6 bases and 1 base, and a span of 9 bases separates them. The germline V gene (reference sequence) supplies CDR1 DFQATT and CDR2 SNEGSKA. The CDR3 spans 12 residues, from the cysteine through the phenylalanine. Of the read, only the CDR3 DNA is kept; its 36 bases are in frame from base 1.

This clonotype was detected only a few times. Its antigen remains undetermined. No base quality values were provided; no much bigger clone lies one nucleotide off. This TCR was recovered from a human donor who donated a stem cell graft to a child with aplastic anemia. The chain is encoded by TRBV20-1 joined to TRBJ1-1, and possibly TRBD1, on 6 matching bases. Sequencing used PBMCs from the stem cell graft donor, obtained from the stem cell graft. The CDR3 region reads CSAMDRNTEAFF. The sequenced DNA: TGCAGTGCCATGGACAGGAACACTGAAGCTTTCTTT.